This T cell receptor (beta chain) was retrieved from a study of Ad26.COV2.S vaccination and SARS-CoV-2 variants. Trimming stripped 10 bases from V and 1 base from J, with 13 bases between. CDR3 length: 13 residues. Only in-frame clones appear in the TCRdb table, and some are missing; sequencing was by immunoSEQ multiplex PCR. Of about 350,000 clones listed, around 90% are singletons. The V gene is TRBV12-3 or TRBV12-4, the J gene TRBJ2-5; no firm D call. Material: peripheral blood, obtained after recovery from COVID-19. The sequence derives from a human donor who had recovered from COVID-19. CDR3 amino acids: CATNTDIQETQYF. The CDR3 DNA reads TGTGCCACAAATACAGATATCCAAGAGACCCAGTACTTC.